These 8 T cell receptor beta chains came from one sample sequenced in a study of T cell responses to AZD1222 COVID-19 vaccine. Data came from immunoSEQ multiplex PCR; TCRdb stores just in-frame clones and leaves some out. In the table there are about 81,000 clones, 86% of which are singletons. The material sequenced was peripheral blood, taken 28 days after the second AZD1222 dose. These receptors were obtained from an adult who received the AZD1222 COVID-19 vaccine.

The chain recombines TRBV21-1 with TRBJ2-7; the D call of TRBD2 is as the table states it, not checked on the DNA. TRBV21-1 is an annotated pseudogene. The CDR3 has 13 amino acids. The CDR3, as DNA: TGTGCCAGCAGCTACCTCTCGGGTTACGAGCAGTACTTC. Encoded protein: CASSYLSGYEQYF.

V and J are TRBV20-1 and TRBJ2-3, with TRBD2 identical over 10 bases. This CDR3 contains 14 residues. V lost 3 bases and J lost 4; bases outside the gene matches: 4. Looked up from germline, CDR1 is DFQATT and CDR2 is SNEGSKA (reference sequence). The CDR3 region is CSASSGRLADTQYF. CDR3 DNA sequence: TGCAGTGCTAGTAGCGGGAGGTTAGCAGATACGCAGTATTTT.

To note about this clone: Relative to the germline gene, one junction end is altered; a read error may explain this. J is TRBJ1-2 and V is TRBV7-9, with 9 bases lining up with TRBD1. The CDR3 contains 13 residues. Germline V gives CDR1 SEHNR, CDR2 FQNEAQ (reference sequence). CDR3 DNA sequence: TGTGCCAGCAGCCTTTCGGACAGGGGACAAGTAAGCTTC. Translation gives CASSLSDRGQVSF.

The rearrangement links TRBV12-5 to TRBJ1-2; possible D gene TRBD1, 6 bases. This CDR3 has 12 residues. Trimming removed 6 bases at V and 8 bases at J, with 13 bases between. From germline, CDR1 is LGHNT and CDR2 FRNRAP. The CDR3 sequence: CASGYTGGGYTF. The DNA of the CDR3 is TGTGCTAGTGGCTATACGGGGGGCGGCTACACCTTC.

The rearrangement joins TRBV11-2 to TRBJ2-1; D possibly uses TRBD1 or TRBD2 (6 bases each). The V end lost 5 bases, the J end lost 5 bases, and 16 bases lay between the germline ends. Germline V gene data show CDR1 as SGHAT and CDR2 as FQNNGV. CDR3 length equals 15 residues. The CDR3 bases are TGTGCCAGCAGCAGAAGACGGGGGCCCGACAATGAGCAGTTCTTC. Translation: CASSRRRGPDNEQFF.

The chain has TRBV7-9 and TRBJ1-6; 7 bases map to TRBD1. With V trimmed by 3 bases and J by 9 bases, 8 bases remained unmatched. Germline assignment: CDR1 SEHNR and CDR2 FQNEAQ (reference sequence). The CDR3 runs 15 residues. CDR3 sequence reads: CASSLRGPGGSPLHF. In DNA form, the CDR3 reads TGTGCCAGCAGCTTGAGGGGTCCAGGGGGTTCACCCCTCCACTTT.

This chain uses TRBV3-1 (or the pseudogene TRBV3-2) with TRBJ1-2; TRBD1 aligns across 11 bases. Losses at the gene ends were 3 bases for V and 3 bases for J; bases not matched to a gene: 6. Germline V gives CDR1 LGHDT, CDR2 YNNKEL (reference sequence). This CDR3 spans 16 amino acids. CDR3 loop: CASSHLWTGGDYGYTF. DNA for the CDR3: TGTGCCAGCAGCCATCTTTGGACAGGGGGCGACTATGGCTACACCTTC.

The V and J genes are TRBV6-5 and TRBJ2-3, with no clear D. The germline gives CDR1 MNHEY, CDR2 SVGAGI. The V and J ends lost 6 bases and 5 bases respectively, with 9 bases between them. The CDR3 is 12 amino acids. The CDR3 nucleotides are TGTGCCAGCAGAGGTGCCCAAGATACGCAGTATTTT. Amino acids: CASRGAQDTQYF.